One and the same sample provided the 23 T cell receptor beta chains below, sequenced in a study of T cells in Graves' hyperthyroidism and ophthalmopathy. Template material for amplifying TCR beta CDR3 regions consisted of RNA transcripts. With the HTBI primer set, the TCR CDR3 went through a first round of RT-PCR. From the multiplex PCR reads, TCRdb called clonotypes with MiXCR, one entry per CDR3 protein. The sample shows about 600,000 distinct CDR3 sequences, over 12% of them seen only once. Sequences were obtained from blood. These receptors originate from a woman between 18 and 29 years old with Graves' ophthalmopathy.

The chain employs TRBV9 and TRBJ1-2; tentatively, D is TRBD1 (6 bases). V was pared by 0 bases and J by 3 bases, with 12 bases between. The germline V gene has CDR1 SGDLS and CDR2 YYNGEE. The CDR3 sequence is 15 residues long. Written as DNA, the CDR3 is TGTGCCAGCAGCGTAGCTACAGGGTCCCACTATGGCTACACCTTC. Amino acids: CASSVATGSHYGYTF.

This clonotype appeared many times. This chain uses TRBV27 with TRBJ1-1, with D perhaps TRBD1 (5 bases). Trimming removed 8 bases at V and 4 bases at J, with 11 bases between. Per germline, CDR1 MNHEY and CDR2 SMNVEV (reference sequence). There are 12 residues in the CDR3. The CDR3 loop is CASREGSTEAFF. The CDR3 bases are TGTGCCAGCCGGGAGGGGAGCACTGAAGCTTTCTTT.

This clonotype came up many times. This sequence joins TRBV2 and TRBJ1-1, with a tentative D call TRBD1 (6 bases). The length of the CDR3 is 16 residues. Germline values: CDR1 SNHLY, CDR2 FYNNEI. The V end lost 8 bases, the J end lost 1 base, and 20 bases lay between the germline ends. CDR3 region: CASSSRGVVRNTEAFF. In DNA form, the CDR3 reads TGTGCCAGCTCGTCGAGGGGGGTGGTCCGGAACACTGAAGCTTTCTTT.

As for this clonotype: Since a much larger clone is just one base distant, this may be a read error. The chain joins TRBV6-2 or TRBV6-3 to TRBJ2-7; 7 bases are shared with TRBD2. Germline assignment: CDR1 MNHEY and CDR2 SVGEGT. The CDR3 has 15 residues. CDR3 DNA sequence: TGTGCCAACAGTTTGCGAGGGAGGGGTCTCTACGAGCAGTACTTC. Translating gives CANSLRGRGLYEQYF.

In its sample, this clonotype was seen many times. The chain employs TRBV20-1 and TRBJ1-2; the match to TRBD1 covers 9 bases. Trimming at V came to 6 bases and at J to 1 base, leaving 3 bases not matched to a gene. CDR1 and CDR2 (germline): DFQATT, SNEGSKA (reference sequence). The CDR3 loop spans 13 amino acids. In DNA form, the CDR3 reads TGCAGTGCGACGGACAGGGGTAACTATGGCTACACCTTC. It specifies CSATDRGNYGYTF.

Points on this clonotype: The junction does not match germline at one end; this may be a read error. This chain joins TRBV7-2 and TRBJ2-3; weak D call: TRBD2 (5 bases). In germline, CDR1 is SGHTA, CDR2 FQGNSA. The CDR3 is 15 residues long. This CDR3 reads CASSPRGVATDTQYF. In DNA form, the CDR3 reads TGCGCCAGCAGCCCACGGGGAGTAGCGACAGATACGCAGTATTTT.

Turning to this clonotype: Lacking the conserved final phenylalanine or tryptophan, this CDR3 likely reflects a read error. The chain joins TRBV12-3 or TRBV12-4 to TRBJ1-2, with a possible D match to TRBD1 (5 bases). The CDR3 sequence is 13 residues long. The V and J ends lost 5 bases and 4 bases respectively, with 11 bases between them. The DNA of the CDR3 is TGTGCCAGCAGTCTGTGGGGCCTCTATGGCTACACCCTC. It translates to CASSLWGLYGYTL.

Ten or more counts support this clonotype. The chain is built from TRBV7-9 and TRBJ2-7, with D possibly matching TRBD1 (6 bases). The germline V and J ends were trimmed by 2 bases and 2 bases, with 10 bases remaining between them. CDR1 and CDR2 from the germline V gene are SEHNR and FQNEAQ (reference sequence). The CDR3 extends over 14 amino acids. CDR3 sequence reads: CASSLRGSAYEQYF. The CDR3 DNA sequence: TGTGCCAGCAGCTTAAGGGGGAGTGCCTACGAGCAGTACTTC.

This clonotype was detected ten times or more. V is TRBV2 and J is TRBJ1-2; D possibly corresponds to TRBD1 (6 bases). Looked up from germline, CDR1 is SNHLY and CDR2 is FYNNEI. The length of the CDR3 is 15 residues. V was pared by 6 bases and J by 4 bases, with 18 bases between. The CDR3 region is CASRDEITGSYGYTF. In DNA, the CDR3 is TGTGCCAGCAGGGACGAGATAACAGGGTCCTATGGCTACACCTTC.

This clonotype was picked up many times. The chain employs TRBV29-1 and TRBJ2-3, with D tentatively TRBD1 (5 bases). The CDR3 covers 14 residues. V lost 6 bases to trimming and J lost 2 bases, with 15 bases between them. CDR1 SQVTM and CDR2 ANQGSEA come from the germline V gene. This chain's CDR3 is CSVHSAGYTDTQYF. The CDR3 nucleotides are TGCAGCGTCCACTCTGCAGGGTACACAGATACGCAGTATTTT.

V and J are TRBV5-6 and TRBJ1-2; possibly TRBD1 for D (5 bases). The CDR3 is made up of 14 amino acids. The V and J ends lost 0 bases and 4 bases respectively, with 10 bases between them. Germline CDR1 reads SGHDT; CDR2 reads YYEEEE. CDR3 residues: CASSLAGRIYGYTF. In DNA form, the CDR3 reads TGTGCCAGCAGCTTGGCGGGACGGATCTATGGCTACACCTTC.

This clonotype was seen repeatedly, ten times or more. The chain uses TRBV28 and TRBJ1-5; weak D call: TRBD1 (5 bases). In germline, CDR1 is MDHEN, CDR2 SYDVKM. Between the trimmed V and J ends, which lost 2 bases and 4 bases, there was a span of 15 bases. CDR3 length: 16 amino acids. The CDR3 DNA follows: TGTGCCAGCAGTTTAATGGGCAGGGCAGAGAATCAGCCCCAGCATTTT. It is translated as CASSLMGRAENQPQHF. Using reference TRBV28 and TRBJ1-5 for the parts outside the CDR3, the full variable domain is DVKVTQSSRYLVKRTGEKVFLECVQDMDHENMFWYRQDPGLGLRLIYFSYDVKMKEKGDIPEGYSVSREKKERFSLILESASTNQTSMYLCASSLMGRAENQPQHFGDGTRLSIL.

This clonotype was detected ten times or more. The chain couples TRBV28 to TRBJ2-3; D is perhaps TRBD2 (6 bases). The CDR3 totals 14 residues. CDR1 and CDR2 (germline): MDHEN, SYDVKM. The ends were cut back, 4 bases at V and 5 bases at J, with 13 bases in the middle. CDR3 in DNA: TGTGCCAGCAGTTCCACGGGAGTGGAAGATACGCAGTATTTT. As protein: CASSSTGVEDTQYF.

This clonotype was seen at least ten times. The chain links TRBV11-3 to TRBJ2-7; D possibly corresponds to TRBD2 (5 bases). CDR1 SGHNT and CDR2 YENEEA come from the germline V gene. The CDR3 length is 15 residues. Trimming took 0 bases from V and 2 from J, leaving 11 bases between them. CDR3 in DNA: TGTGCCAGCAGCTTAGATCTTAGCGACACCTACGAGCAGTACTTC. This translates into CASSLDLSDTYEQYF.

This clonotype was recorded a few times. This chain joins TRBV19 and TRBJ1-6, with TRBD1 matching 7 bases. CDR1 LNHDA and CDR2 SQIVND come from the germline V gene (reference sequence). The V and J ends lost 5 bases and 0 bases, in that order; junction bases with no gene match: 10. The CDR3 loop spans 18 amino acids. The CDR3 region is CASSLLIGGSSYNSPLHF. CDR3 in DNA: TGTGCCAGTAGTCTCCTTATAGGGGGCAGCTCCTATAATTCACCCCTCCACTTT.

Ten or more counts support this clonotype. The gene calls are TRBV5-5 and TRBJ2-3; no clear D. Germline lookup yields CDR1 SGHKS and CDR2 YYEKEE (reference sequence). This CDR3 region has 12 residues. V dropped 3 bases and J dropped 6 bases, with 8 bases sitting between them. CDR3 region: CASSSIGDTQYF. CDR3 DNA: TGTGCCAGCAGCTCTATCGGGGATACGCAGTATTTT.

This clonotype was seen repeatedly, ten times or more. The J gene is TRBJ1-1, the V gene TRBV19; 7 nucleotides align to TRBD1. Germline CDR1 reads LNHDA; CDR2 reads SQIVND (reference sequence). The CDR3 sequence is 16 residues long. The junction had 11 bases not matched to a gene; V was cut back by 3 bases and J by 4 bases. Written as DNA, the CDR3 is TGTGCCAGTAGTATCGGTTCGGCAGGGGGAAGCACTGAAGCTTTCTTT. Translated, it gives CASSIGSAGGSTEAFF.

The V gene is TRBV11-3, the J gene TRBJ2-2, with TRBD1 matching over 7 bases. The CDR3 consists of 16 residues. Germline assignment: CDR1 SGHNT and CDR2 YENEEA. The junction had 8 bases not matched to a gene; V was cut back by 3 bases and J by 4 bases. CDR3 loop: CASSFPAGGSTGELFF. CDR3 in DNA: TGTGCCAGCAGCTTTCCAGCAGGGGGATCCACCGGGGAGCTGTTTTTT.

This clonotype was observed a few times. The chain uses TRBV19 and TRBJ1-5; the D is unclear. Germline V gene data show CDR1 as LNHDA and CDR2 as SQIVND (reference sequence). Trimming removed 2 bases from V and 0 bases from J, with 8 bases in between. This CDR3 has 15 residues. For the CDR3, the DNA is TGTGCCAGTAGTATATGGGGAGGTAGCAATCAGCCCCAGCATTTT. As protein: CASSIWGGSNQPQHF.

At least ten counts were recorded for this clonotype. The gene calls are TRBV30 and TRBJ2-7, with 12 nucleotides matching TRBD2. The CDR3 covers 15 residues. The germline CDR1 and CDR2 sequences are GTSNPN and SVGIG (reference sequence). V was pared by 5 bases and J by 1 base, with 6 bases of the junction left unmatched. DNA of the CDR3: TGTGCCTGGGCTGGGACTAGCGGGTCTTCCTACGAGCAGTACTTC. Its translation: CAWAGTSGSSYEQYF.

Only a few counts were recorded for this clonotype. The CDR3 nucleotides read TGTGCCAGCAGCCCACCGGGACAAGGAAATTTGCCCCAGCATTTT. It yields the protein CASSPPGQGNLPQHF. V is TRBV7-8 and J is TRBJ1-5; tentatively, D is TRBD1 (6 bases). The germline V and J ends were trimmed by 5 bases and 9 bases, with 20 bases remaining between them. Germline values: CDR1 SGHVS, CDR2 FQNEAQ. The CDR3 spans 15 residues.

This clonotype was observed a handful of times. This CDR3 reads CASSYGNAGYPTYEQYF. CDR3 nucleotide sequence: TGTGCCAGCAGTTACGGTAATGCTGGATACCCAACCTACGAGCAGTACTTC. The chain carries TRBV6-5 and TRBJ2-7, with D hard to call. Trimming stripped 2 bases from V and 2 bases from J, with 19 bases between. Per the germline V gene, CDR1 is MNHEY and CDR2 is SVGAGI. This CDR3 has 17 amino acids.

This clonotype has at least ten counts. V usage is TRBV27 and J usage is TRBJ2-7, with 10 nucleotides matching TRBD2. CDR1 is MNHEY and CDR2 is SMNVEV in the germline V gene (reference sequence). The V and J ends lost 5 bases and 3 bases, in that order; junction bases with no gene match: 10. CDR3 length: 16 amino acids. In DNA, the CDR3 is TGTGCCAGCAGTACACCCTCACTAGCGGGACTCTACGAGCAGTACTTC. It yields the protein CASSTPSLAGLYEQYF.